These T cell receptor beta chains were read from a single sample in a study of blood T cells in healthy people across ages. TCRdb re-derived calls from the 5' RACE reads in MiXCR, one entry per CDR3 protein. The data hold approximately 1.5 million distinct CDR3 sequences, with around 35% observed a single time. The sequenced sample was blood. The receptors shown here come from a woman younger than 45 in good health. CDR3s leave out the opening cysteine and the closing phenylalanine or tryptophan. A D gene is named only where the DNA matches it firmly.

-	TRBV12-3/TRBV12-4	ASSLRITRGTNEKLF
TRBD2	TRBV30	AWSLAGGPSYNEQF
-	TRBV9	ASSVGVDGYEQY
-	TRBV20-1	SARGVGLSYNEQF
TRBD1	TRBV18	ASSPQGDTGELF
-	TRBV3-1	ASSQAGDSPLH
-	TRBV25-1	ASSVQVHEQY
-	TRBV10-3	AISELATDEQY
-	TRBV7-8	ASSFMSEDEQY
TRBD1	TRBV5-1	ASSSGTGNCEQY
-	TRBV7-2	ASSLGHKETQY
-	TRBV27	ASSARTFNPYEQY
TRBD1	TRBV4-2	ASSQGQGRSYEQY
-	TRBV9	ASSVEWASYNEQF
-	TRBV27	ASSFNRDEQY
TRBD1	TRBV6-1	ASRFDREETQY
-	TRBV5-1	ASSLSGRNYEKLF
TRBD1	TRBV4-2	ASSQLWGDRAYEQF
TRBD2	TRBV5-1	ASRGTSGQNTGELF
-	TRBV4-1	ASSQAWGARTDTQY
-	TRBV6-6	ASTHPSTYEQY
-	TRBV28	ASSSDSDYNEQF
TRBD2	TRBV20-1	SARLGLAGGWSSYNEQF
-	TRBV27	ASSPTRQGGETQY
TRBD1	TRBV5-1	ASSGGTGERAYRNQPQH
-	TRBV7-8	ASSPPSSENTDTQY
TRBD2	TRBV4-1	ASSREGLVKSEQY
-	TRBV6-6	ASSRQGSGGGDTQY
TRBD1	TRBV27	ASNPRQGDSPLH
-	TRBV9	ASSPSMIHPHTEAF
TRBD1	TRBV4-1	ASSQQGGNEKLF
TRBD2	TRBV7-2	ASSRRTSLYNEQF
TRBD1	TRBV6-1	ASSERGQGLYSNQPQH
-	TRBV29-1	SVESTKGNTQY
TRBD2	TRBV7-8	ASSLASAGRAQETQY
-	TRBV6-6	ASSYPQVRALNYGYT
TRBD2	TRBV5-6	ASSLREGPPDTQY
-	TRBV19	ASSIMSGTGYEQY
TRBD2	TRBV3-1	ASSQFSAGGYQETQY
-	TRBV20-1	SARSLQREYEQY
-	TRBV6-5	AGSYASQETQY
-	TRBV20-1	SARGPRRGQAGQPQH
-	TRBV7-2	ASSTRRGETQY
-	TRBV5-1	ASSLVGVDAYNEQF